This TCR beta chain appears in the sequencing data of a study of T cells in Graves' hyperthyroidism and ophthalmopathy. Findings of the study overall: Ophthalmopathy and stable hyperthyroidism were told apart by a 13 V-J model.

Germline CDR1 is SGHAT and CDR2 is FQDESV (reference sequence). CDR3 length: 16 residues. Trimming removed 5 bases at V and 1 base at J, with 14 bases between. Patients were excluded because of uncontrolled infection, other autoimmune disease, pregnancy or lactation. Diagnoses were made from clinical symptoms, serum measures (thyroxine and TRAb), thyroid ultrasound and orbital computed tomography. This clonotype has more than one count but fewer than ten. Its target is not known. RNA transcripts were the template for amplifying TCR beta CDR3 regions. The study used the HTBI primer set for a first-round RT-PCR of the TCR CDR3. TCRdb itself ran the multiplex PCR reads through MiXCR, one entry per CDR3 protein. This table holds 350,000 to 400,000 distinct CDR3 sequences, about 15% found once.

The specimen sequenced was blood. The chain carries TRBV11-1 and TRBJ2-2, with D possibly matching TRBD1 (5 bases). This receptor was taken from a woman aged 25-40 years with Graves' hyperthyroidism. The CDR3 sequence: CASSSQGLENTGELFF. CDR3 nucleotide sequence: TGTGCCAGCAGCAGTCAGGGTTTGGAGAACACCGGGGAGCTGTTTTTT.